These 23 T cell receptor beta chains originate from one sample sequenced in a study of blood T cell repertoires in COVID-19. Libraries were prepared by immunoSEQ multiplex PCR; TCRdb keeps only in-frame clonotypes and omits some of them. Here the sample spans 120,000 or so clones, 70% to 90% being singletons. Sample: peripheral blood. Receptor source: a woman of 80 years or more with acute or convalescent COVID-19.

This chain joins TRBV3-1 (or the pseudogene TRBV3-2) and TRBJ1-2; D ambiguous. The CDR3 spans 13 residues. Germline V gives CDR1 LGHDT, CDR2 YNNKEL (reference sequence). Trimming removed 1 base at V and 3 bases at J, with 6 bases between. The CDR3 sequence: CASSQAKYYGYTF. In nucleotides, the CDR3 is TGTGCCAGCAGCCAAGCTAAGTACTATGGCTACACCTTC.

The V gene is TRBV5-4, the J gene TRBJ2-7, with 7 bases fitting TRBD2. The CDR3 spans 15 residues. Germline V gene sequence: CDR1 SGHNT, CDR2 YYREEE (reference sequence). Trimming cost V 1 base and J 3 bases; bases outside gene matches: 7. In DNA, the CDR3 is TGTGCCAGCAGCTTGCGGTCTAGCGGTATCTACGAGCAGTACTTC. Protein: CASSLRSSGIYEQYF.

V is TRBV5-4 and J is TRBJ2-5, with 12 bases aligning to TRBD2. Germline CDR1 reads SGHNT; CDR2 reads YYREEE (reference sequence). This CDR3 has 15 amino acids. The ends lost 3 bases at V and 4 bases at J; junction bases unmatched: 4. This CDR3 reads CASSSRLAGAETQYF. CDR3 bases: TGTGCCAGCAGCTCGCGACTAGCGGGAGCAGAGACCCAGTACTTC.

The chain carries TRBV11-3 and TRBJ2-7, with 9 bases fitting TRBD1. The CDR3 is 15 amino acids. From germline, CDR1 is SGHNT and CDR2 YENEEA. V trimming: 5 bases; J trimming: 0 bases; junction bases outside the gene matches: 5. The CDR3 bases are TGTGCCAGCAGCCAGGGACAGGGAAGCTCCTACGAGCAGTACTTC. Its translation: CASSQGQGSSYEQYF.

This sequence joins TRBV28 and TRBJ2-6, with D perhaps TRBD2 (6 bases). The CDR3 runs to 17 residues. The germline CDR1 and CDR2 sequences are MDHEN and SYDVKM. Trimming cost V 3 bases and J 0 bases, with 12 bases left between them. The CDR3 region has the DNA TGTGCCAGCAGTTTGGTTTACGGGAGCTCTGGGGCCAACGTCCTGACTTTC. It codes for CASSLVYGSSGANVLTF. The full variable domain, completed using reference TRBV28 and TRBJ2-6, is DVKVTQSSRYLVKRTGEKVFLECVQDMDHENMFWYRQDPGLGLRLIYFSYDVKMKEKGDIPEGYSVSREKKERFSLILESASTNQTSMYLCASSLVYGSSGANVLTFGAGSRLTVL.

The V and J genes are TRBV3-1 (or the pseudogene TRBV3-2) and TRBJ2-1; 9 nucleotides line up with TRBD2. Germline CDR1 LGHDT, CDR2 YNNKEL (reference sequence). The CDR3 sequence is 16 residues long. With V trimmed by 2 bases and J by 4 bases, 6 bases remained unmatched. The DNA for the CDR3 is TGTGCCAGCAGCCAAACCGGACTAGCGAATTACAATGAGCAGTTCTTC. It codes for CASSQTGLANYNEQFF.

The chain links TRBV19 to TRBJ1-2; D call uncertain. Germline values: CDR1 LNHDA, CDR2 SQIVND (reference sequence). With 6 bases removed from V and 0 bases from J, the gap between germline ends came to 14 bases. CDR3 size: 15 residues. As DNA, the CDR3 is TGTGCCAGTAGCCGCGCGGGCAGAGCTAACTATGGCTACACCTTC. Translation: CASSRAGRANYGYTF.

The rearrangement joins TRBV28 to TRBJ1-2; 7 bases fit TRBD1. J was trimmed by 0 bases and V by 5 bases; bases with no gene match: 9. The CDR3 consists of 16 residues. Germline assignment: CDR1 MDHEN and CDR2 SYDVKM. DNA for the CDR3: TGTGCCAGCAGTCCGGAGACAGGGCCCCCTAACTATGGCTACACCTTC. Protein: CASSPETGPPNYGYTF.

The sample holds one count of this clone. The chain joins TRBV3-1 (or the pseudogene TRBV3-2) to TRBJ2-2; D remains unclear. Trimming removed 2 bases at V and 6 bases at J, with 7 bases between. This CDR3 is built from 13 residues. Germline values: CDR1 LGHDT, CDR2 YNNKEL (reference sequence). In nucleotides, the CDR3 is TGTGCCAGCAGCCAACCTACGGCCGGGGAGCTGTTTTTT. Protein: CASSQPTAGELFF.

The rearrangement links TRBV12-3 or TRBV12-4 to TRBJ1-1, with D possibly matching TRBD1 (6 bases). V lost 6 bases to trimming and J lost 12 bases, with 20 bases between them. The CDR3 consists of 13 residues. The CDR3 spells CASSWGQRAITFF. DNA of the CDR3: TGTGCCAGCAGCTGGGGACAACGGGCGATAACTTTCTTT.

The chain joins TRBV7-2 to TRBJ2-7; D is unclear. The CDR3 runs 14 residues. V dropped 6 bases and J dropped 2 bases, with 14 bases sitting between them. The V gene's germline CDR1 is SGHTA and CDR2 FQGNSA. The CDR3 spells CASSSDRRAYEQYF. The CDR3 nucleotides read TGTGCCAGCAGTTCTGACCGTCGGGCCTACGAGCAGTACTTC.

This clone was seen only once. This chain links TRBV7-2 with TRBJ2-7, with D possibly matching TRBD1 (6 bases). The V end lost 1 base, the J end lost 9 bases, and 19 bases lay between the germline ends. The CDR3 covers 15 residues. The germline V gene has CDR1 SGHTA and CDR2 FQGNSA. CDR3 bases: TGTGCCAGCAGCTTAGGTTCTGACAGGTCCATCGTGCAGTACTTC. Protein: CASSLGSDRSIVQYF.

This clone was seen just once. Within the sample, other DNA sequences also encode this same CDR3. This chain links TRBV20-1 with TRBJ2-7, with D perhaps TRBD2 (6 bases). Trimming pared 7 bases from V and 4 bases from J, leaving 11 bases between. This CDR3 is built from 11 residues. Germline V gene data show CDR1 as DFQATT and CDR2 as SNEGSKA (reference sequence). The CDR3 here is CSVQRAYEQYF. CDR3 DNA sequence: TGCAGTGTCCAGCGGGCTTACGAGCAGTACTTC.

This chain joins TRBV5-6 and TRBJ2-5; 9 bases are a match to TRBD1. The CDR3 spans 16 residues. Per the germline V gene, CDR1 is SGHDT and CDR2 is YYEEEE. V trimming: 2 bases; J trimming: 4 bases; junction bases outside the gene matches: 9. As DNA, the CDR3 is TGTGCCAGCAGCTTTTTTTGGACGACAGGGGGAGAGACCCAGTACTTC. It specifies CASSFFWTTGGETQYF. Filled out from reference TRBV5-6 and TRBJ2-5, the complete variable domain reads DAGVTQSPTHLIKTRGQQVTLRCSPKSGHDTVSWYQQALGQGPQFIFQYYEEEERQRGNFPDRFSGHQFPNYSSELNVNALLLGDSALYLCASSFFWTTGGETQYFGPGTRLLVL.

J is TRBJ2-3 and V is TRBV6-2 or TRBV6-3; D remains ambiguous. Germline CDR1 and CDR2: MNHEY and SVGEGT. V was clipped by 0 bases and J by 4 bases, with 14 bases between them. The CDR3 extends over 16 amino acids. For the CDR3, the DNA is TGTGCCAGCAGTTACTCGATGGTCGCCGGTCCAGATACGCAGTATTTT. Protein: CASSYSMVAGPDTQYF.

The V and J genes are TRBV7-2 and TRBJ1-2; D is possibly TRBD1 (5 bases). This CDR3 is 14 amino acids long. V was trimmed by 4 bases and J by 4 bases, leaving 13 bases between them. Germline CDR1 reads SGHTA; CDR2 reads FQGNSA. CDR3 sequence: CASSSDGTLYGYTF. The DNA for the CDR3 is TGTGCCAGCAGCTCGGACGGGACTCTCTATGGCTACACCTTC. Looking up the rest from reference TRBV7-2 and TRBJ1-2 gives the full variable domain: GAGVSQSPSNKVTEKGKDVELRCDPISGHTALYWYRQSLGQGLEFLIYFQGNSAPDKSGLPSDRFSAERTGGSVSTLTIQRTQQEDSAVYLCASSSDGTLYGYTFGSGTRLTVV.

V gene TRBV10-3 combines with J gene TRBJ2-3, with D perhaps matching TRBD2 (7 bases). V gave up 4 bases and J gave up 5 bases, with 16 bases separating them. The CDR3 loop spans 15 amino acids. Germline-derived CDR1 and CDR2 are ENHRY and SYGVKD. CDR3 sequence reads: CAISGRGAPQDTQYF. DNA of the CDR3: TGTGCCATCAGTGGCCGGGGGGCCCCACAAGATACGCAGTATTTT.

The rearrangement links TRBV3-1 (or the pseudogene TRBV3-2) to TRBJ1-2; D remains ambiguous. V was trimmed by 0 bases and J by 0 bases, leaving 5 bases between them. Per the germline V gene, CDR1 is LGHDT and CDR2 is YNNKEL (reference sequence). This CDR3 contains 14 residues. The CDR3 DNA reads TGTGCCAGCAGCCAAGATGCAGCTAACTATGGCTACACCTTC. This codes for CASSQDAANYGYTF.

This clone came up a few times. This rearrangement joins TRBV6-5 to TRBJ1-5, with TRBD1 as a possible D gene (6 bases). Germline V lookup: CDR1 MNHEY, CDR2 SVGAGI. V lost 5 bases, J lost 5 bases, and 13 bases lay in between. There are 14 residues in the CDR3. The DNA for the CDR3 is TGTGCCAGCAGTCCTAAGGGGGGGGATCAGCCCCAGCATTTT. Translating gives CASSPKGGDQPQHF.

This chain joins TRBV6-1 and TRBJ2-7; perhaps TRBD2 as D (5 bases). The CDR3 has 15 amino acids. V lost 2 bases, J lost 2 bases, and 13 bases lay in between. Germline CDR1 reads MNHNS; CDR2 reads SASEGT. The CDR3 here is CASSERERRTYEQYF. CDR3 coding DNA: TGTGCCAGCAGTGAACGGGAAAGGAGAACCTACGAGCAGTACTTC.

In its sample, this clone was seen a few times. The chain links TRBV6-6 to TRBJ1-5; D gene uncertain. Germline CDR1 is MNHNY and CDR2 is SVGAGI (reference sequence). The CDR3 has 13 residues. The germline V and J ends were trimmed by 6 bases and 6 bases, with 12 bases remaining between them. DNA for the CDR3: TGTGCCAGCAGCCCGGGCCGGGGTCAGCCCCAGCATTTT. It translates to CASSPGRGQPQHF.

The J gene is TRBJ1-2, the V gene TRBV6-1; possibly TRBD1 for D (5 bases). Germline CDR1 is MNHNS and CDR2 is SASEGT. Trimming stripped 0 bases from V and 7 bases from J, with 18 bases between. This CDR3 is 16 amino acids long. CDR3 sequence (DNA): TGTGCCAGCAGTGAAGCTCTAGGGACTACTTTCTCTGGCTACACCTTC. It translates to CASSEALGTTFSGYTF.

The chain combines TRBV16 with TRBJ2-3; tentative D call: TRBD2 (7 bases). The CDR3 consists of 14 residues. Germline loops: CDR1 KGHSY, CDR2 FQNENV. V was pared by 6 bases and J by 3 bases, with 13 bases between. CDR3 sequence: CASRRGGQTDTQYF. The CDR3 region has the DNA TGTGCCAGCAGGAGGGGGGGCCAAACAGATACGCAGTATTTT.